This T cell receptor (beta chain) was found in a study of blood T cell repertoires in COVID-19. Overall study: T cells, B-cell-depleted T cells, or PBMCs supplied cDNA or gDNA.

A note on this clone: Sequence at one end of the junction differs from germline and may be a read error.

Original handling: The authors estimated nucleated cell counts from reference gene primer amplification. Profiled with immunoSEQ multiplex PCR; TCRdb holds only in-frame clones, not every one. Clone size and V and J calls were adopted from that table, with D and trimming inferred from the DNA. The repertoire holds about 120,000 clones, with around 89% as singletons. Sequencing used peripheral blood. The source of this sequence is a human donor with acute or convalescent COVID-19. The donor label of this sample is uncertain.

CDR3 sequence: CAQTSFRNTGELFF. Written as DNA, the CDR3 is TGCGCCCAGACTAGTTTCCGTAACACCGGGGAGCTGTTTTTT. The V call is TRBV30, the J call TRBJ2-2, with D perhaps matching TRBD2 (6 bases). The CDR3 consists of 14 residues. Germline V gene lookup returns CDR1 GTSNPN and CDR2 SVGIG (reference sequence). Using reference TRBV30 and TRBJ2-2 for the parts outside the CDR3, the full variable domain is SQTIHQWPATLVQPVGSPLSLECTVEGTSNPNLYWYRQAAGRGLQLLFYSVGIGQISSEVPQNLSASRPQDRQFILSSKKLLLSDSGFYLCAQTSFRNTGELFFGEGSRLTVL.